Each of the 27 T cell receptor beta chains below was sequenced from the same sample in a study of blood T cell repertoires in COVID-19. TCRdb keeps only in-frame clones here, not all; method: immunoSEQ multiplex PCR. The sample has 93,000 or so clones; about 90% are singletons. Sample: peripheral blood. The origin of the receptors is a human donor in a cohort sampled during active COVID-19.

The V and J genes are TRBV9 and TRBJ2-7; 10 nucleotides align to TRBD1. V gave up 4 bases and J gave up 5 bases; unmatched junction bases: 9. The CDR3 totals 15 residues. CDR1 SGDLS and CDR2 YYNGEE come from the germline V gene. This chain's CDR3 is CASSSGGTGVNEQYF. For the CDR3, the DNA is TGTGCCAGCAGCTCTGGGGGGACAGGGGTTAACGAGCAGTACTTC. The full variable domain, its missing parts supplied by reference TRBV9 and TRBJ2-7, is DSGVTQTPKHLITATGQRVTLRCSPRSGDLSVYWYQQSLDQGLQFLIQYYNGEERAKGNILERFSAQQFPDLHSELNLSSLELGDSALYFCASSSGGTGVNEQYFGPGTRLTVT.

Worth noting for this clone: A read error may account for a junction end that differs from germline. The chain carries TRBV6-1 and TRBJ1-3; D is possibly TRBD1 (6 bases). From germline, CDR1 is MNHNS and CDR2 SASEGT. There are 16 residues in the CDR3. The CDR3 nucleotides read TGTGCCAGCAGTGTTACAGGGAGACCCTCTGGAGACACCATATATTTT. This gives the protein CASSVTGRPSGDTIYF.

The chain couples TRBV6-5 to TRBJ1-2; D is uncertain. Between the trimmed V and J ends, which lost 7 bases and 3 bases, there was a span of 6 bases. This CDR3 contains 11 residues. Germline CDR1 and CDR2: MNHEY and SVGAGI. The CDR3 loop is CASIGDYGYTF. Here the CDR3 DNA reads TGTGCCAGCATCGGGGACTATGGCTACACCTTC.

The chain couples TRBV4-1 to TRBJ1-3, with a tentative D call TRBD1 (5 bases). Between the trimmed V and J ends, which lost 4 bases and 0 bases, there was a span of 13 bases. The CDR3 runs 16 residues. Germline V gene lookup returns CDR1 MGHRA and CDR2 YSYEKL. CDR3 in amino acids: CASSLSAGNSGNTIYF. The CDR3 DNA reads TGCGCCAGCAGCCTTTCCGCAGGGAACTCTGGAAACACCATATATTTT.

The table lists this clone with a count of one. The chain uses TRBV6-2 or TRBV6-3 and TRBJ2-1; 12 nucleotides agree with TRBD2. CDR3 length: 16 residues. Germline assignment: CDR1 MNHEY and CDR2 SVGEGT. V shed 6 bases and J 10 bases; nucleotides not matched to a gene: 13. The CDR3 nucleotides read TGTGCCAGCAGCTTTTATTCTAGCGGGAGGGGATTCGAGCAGTTCTTC. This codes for CASSFYSSGRGFEQFF.

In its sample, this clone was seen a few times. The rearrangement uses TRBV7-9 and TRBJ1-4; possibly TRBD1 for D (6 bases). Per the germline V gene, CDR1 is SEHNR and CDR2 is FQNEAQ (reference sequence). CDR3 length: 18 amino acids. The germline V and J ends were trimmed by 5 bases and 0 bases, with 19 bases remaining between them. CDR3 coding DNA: TGTGCCAGCAGCGTGGGTGTGGGACACCGAACAACTAATGAAAAACTGTTTTTT. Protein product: CASSVGVGHRTTNEKLFF.

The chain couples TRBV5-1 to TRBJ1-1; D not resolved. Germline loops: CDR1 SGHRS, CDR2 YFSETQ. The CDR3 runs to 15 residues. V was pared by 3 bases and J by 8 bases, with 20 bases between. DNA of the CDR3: TGCGCCAGCAGCTGGGGATGGGAGGCAGCCATGGAAGCTTTCTTT. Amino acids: CASSWGWEAAMEAFF.

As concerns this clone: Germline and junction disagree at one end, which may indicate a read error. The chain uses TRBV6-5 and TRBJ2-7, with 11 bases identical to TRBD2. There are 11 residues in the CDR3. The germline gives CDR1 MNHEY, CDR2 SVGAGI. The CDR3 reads CATLAGGRNGF. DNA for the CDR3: TGTGCCACCCTAGCGGGGGGCCGAAACGGCTTC.

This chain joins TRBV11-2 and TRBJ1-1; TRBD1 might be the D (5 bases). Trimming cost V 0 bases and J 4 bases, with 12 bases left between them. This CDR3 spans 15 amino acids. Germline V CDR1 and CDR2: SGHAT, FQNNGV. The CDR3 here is CASSLDIGGGTEAFF. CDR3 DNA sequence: TGTGCCAGCAGCTTAGATATCGGGGGTGGCACTGAAGCTTTCTTT.

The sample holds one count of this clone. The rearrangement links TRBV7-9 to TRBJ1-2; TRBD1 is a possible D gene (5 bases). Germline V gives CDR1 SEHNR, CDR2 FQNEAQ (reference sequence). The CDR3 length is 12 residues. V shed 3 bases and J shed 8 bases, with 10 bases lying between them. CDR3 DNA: TGTGCCAGCAGCTTGGACACAGGAGGCTACACCTTC. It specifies CASSLDTGGYTF.

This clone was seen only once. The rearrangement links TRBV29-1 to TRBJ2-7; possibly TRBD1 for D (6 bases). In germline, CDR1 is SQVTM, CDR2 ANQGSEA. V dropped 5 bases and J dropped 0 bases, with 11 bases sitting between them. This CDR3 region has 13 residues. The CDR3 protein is CSVSEQGSYEQYF. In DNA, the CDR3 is TGCAGCGTTTCGGAACAGGGCTCCTACGAGCAGTACTTC.

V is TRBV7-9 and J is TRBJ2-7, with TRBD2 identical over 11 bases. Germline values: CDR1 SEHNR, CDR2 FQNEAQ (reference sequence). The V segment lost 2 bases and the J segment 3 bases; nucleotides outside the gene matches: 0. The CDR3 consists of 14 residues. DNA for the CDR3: TGTGCCAGCAGCTTACTAGCGGGAGGCTACGAGCAGTACTTC. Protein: CASSLLAGGYEQYF.

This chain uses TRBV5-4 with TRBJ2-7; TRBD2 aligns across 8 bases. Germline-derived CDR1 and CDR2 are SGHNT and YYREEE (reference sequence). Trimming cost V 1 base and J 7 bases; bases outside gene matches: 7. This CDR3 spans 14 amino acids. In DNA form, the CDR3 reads TGTGCCAGCAGCTTGTACGGGGGGGCGTATGAGCAGTACTTC. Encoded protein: CASSLYGGAYEQYF.

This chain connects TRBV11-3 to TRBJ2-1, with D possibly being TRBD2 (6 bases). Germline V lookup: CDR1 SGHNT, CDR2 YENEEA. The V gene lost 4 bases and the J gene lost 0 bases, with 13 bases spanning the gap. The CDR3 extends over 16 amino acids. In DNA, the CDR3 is TGTGCCAGCAGCTCCCGGGGGACCAGCTCCTACAATGAGCAGTTCTTC. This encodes CASSSRGTSSYNEQFF. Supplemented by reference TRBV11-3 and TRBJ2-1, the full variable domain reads EAGVVQSPRYKIIEKKQPVAFWCNPISGHNTLYWYLQNLGQGPELLIRYENEEAVDDSQLPKDRFSAERLKGVDSTLKIQPAELGDSAVYLCASSSRGTSSYNEQFFGPGTRLTVL.

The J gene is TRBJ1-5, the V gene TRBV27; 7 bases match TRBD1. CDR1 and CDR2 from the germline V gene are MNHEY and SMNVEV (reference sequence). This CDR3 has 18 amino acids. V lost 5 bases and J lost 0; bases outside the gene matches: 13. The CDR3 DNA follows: TGTGCCAGCAGTATGACAGGGATTCGATCTTATAGCAATCAGCCCCAGCATTTT. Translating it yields CASSMTGIRSYSNQPQHF.

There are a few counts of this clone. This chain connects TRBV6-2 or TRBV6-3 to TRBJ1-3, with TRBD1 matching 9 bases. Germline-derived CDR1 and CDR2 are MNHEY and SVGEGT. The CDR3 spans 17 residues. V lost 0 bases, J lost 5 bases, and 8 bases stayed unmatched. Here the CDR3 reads CASSYSTTGGRRNTIYF. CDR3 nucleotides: TGTGCCAGCAGTTACTCTACAACAGGGGGCAGAAGAAACACCATATATTTT.

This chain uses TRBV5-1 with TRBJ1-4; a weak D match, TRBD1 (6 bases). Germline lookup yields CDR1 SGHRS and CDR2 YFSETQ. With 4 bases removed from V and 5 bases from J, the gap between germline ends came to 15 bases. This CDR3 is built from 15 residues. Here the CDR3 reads CASSLGSGVNEKLFF. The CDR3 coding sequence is TGCGCCAGCAGCCTGGGGTCAGGGGTCAATGAAAAACTGTTTTTT.

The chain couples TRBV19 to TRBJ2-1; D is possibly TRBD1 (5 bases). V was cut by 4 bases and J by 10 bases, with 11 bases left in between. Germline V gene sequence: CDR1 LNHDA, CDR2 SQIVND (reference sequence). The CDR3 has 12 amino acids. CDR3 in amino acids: CASSTLGVEQFF. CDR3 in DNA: TGTGCCAGTAGTACGCTAGGGGTCGAGCAGTTCTTC.

The chain's CDR3 is CASSLTESYEQYF. For the CDR3, the DNA is TGTGCCAGCAGCCTGACAGAATCCTACGAGCAGTACTTC. This chain joins TRBV6-5 and TRBJ2-7, with TRBD1 as a possible D gene (5 bases). The V end was cut by 6 bases, the J end by 1 base, with 10 bases between. From germline, CDR1 is MNHEY and CDR2 SVGAGI. This CDR3 comprises 13 residues.

CDR3: CAWRPGQTYEQYF. CDR3 bases: TGTGCCTGGAGGCCGGGACAGACCTACGAGCAGTACTTC. This rearrangement joins TRBV30 to TRBJ2-7; 7 positions agree with TRBD1. This CDR3 has 13 amino acids. The junction had 4 bases not matched to a gene; V was cut back by 3 bases and J by 2 bases. The germline V gene has CDR1 GTSNPN and CDR2 SVGIG (reference sequence).

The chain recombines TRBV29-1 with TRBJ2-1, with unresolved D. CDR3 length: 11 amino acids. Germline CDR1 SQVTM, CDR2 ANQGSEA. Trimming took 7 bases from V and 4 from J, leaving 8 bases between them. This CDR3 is CSGSYYNEQFF. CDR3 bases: TGCAGCGGGAGCTATTACAATGAGCAGTTCTTC.

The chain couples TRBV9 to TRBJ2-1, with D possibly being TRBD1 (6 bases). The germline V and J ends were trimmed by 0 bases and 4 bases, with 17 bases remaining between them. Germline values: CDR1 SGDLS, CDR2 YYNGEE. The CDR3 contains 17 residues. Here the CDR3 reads CASSVATGQGLYNEQFF. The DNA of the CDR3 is TGTGCCAGCAGCGTAGCTACAGGGCAGGGTCTGTACAATGAGCAGTTCTTC.

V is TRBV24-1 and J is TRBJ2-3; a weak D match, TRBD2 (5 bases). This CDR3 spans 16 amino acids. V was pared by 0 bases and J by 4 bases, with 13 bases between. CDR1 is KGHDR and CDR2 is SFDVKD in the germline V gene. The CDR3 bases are TGTGCCACCAGTGATTTGCGTCAGTCCGGGGCAGATACGCAGTATTTT. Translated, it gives CATSDLRQSGADTQYF.

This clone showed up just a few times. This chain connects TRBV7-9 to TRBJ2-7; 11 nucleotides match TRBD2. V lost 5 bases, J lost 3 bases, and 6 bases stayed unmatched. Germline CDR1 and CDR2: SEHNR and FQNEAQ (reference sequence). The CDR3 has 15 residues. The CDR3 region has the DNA TGTGCCAGCAGCCCGACTAGCGGGGCGAACTACGAGCAGTACTTC. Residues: CASSPTSGANYEQYF.

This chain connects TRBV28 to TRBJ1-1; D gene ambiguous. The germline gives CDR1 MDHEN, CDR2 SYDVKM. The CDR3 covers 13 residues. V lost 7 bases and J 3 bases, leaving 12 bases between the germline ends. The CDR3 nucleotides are TGTGCCAGCAATACACGAGGGTACACTGAAGCTTTCTTT. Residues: CASNTRGYTEAFF.

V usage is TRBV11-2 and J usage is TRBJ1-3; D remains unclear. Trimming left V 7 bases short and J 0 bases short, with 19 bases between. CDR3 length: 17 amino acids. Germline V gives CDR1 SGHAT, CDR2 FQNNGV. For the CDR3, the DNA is TGTGCCAGCACCCCCCGCTGGGAGGTCATCTCTGGAAACACCATATATTTT. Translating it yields CASTPRWEVISGNTIYF.

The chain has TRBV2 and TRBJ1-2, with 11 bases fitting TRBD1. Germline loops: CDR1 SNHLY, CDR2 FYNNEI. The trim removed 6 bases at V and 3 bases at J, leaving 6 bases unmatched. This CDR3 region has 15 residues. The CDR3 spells CASSVGQGADYGYTF. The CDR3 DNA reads TGTGCCAGCAGCGTCGGACAGGGGGCTGACTATGGCTACACCTTC.